This T cell receptor beta chain was found in a study of blood T cell repertoires in COVID-19. Background on the study: PBMCs, B-cell-depleted T cells, or T cells provided the cDNA or gDNA that made up the material.

This CDR3 is 15 amino acids long. Trimming at V came to 2 bases and at J to 3 bases, leaving 6 bases not matched to a gene. Germline loops: CDR1 KGHSH, CDR2 LQKENI. In the original workflow: Amplified reference gene primers provided the basis for estimating nucleated cell counts. Sequencing was performed with immunoSEQ multiplex PCR; in TCRdb, only in-frame clones are kept and a portion is missing. That table is the source of V, J and clone size, and D and trimming were worked out from the DNA. The data contain 360,000 or so clones, about 90% of them singletons. Source material: peripheral blood. The genes are TRBV18 and TRBJ1-2; 7 bases are shared with TRBD1. This TCR was recovered from a man aged 18 to 29 with active or convalescent COVID-19. The CDR3, as DNA: TGTGCCAGCTCACCAGGTCCAGGGGGTGACTATGGCTACACCTTC. Translation gives CASSPGPGGDYGYTF.